The 27 T cell receptor beta chains reported below all come from one sample, sequenced in a study of blood T cell repertoires in COVID-19. The method was immunoSEQ multiplex PCR; TCRdb's version includes in-frame clones alone and lacks a portion of them. The repertoire has about 62,000 clones, 75% to 90% of them found once; the top ten carry roughly 18%. Source material: peripheral blood. Receptor source: a woman between 55 and 75 years old with COVID-19, enrolled during active disease.

This clone was seen a single time. The CDR3 bases are TGTGCCAGCAGCTTAGCCAGCGGGAGGCCATCCGAGCAGTTCTTC. Translation gives CASSLASGRPSEQFF. This chain connects TRBV7-8 to TRBJ2-1; TRBD2 matches 9 bases. Germline V lookup: CDR1 SGHVS, CDR2 FQNEAQ. The CDR3 consists of 15 residues. V shed 0 bases and J 10 bases; nucleotides not matched to a gene: 7.

The chain carries TRBV4-1 and TRBJ1-4; 7 nucleotides agree with TRBD1. The germline CDR1 and CDR2 sequences are MGHRA and YSYEKL. V gave up 4 bases and J gave up 7 bases; unmatched junction bases: 9. The CDR3 runs to 15 residues. The chain's CDR3 is CASSRDDRVGEKLFF. CDR3 DNA sequence: TGCGCCAGCAGCCGGGACGACAGGGTGGGTGAAAAACTGTTTTTT.

CDR3: CASSAMGGRSSDTQYF. CDR3 nucleotides: TGTGCCAGCAGCGCCATGGGCGGGAGGTCATCCGATACGCAGTATTTT. The rearrangement links TRBV9 to TRBJ2-3; 8 bases match TRBD2. The CDR3 covers 16 residues. Germline V gene data show CDR1 as SGDLS and CDR2 as YYNGEE. Losses at the gene ends were 3 bases for V and 6 bases for J; bases not matched to a gene: 12.

The chain combines TRBV12-3 or TRBV12-4 with TRBJ1-6; 7 positions match TRBD1. CDR3 length equals 13 residues. Unmatched junction bases numbered 6, after V lost 6 bases and J lost 10 bases. The CDR3 region is CASRGQVRSPLHF. As DNA, the CDR3 is TGTGCCAGCAGAGGACAGGTCCGATCACCCCTCCACTTT.

The J gene is TRBJ2-7, the V gene TRBV27; 7 nucleotides line up with TRBD2. This CDR3 has 18 residues. Germline CDR1 is MNHEY and CDR2 is SMNVEV (reference sequence). Losses at the gene ends were 3 bases for V and 5 bases for J; bases not matched to a gene: 19. DNA of the CDR3: TGTGCCAGCAGTTTTGTGCTCTGGGCGGGAGCCGGAGTGAACGAGCAGTACTTC. It translates to CASSFVLWAGAGVNEQYF.

This chain's CDR3 is CSVVGSGASYEQYF. In nucleotides, the CDR3 is TGCAGCGTTGTAGGTAGCGGGGCCTCCTACGAGCAGTACTTC. V and J are TRBV29-1 and TRBJ2-7, with 8 bases identical to TRBD2. J was trimmed by 0 bases and V by 4 bases; bases with no gene match: 5. This CDR3 region has 14 residues. Per the germline V gene, CDR1 is SQVTM and CDR2 is ANQGSEA.

The J gene is TRBJ1-1, the V gene TRBV2, with 7 positions matching TRBD1. The CDR3 loop spans 18 amino acids. Trimming at V came to 9 bases and at J to 0 bases, leaving 19 bases not matched to a gene. The germline CDR1 and CDR2 sequences are SNHLY and FYNNEI. CDR3 DNA sequence: TGTGCCAGAGACAGGGATGGGGATCTGACCTTACTGAACACTGAAGCTTTCTTT. This sequence encodes CARDRDGDLTLLNTEAFF.

The CDR3 DNA sequence: TGTGCCATCAGTTCATTGGGACAGGGTCAACATGATGAGCAGTTCTTC. Translation gives CAISSLGQGQHDEQFF. The rearrangement joins TRBV10-3 to TRBJ2-1, with 9 bases matching TRBD1. V lost 5 bases to trimming and J lost 8 bases; unmatched junction nucleotides: 13. There are 16 residues in the CDR3. CDR1 and CDR2 from the germline V gene are ENHRY and SYGVKD.

This chain connects TRBV7-9 to TRBJ2-7; D possibly corresponds to TRBD1 (7 bases). Germline-derived CDR1 and CDR2 are SEHNR and FQNEAQ (reference sequence). The length of the CDR3 is 11 residues. The germline V and J ends were trimmed by 9 bases and 6 bases, with 12 bases remaining between them. The CDR3 protein is CASQGGPEQYF. The CDR3 nucleotides are TGTGCCAGTCAGGGGGGTCCCGAGCAGTACTTC.

The chain uses TRBV5-5 and TRBJ1-3; no reliable D call. This CDR3 has 15 amino acids. Per the germline V gene, CDR1 is SGHKS and CDR2 is YYEKEE (reference sequence). The V gene lost 0 bases and the J gene lost 0 bases, with 7 bases spanning the gap. CDR3 bases: TGTGCCAGCAGCTTGGCCGGGGACTCTGGAAACACCATATATTTT. Translated, it gives CASSLAGDSGNTIYF.

This sequence joins TRBV7-2 and TRBJ1-6, with no clear D. The CDR3 runs 13 residues. The V gene's germline CDR1 is SGHTA and CDR2 FQGNSA. Trimming removed 4 bases from V and 10 bases from J, with 11 bases in between. In nucleotides, the CDR3 is TGTGCCAGCAGCTCGGAGGCCTCCTCACCCCTCCACTTT. Protein sequence: CASSSEASSPLHF.

This clone was seen once. The chain recombines TRBV5-4 with TRBJ2-5; 14 bases align to TRBD2. With V trimmed by 3 bases and J by 5 bases, 9 bases remained unmatched. Germline CDR1 and CDR2: SGHNT and YYREEE (reference sequence). The CDR3 length is 17 residues. The CDR3 DNA is TGTGCCAGCAGCTCGAAGATGACTAGCGGGAGGGCGGAGACCCAGTACTTC. Translation gives CASSSKMTSGRAETQYF.

This clone was counted once. The V call is TRBV30, the J call TRBJ2-1; TRBD1 matches 10 bases. The CDR3 totals 14 residues. V gave up 7 bases and J gave up 6 bases; unmatched junction bases: 9. Germline CDR1 and CDR2: GTSNPN and SVGIG (reference sequence). This chain's CDR3 is CASSGQGLTNEQFF. The DNA of the CDR3 is TGTGCCTCATCGGGACAGGGGTTAACCAATGAGCAGTTCTTC.

V usage is TRBV9 and J usage is TRBJ2-3, with TRBD2 identical over 9 bases. The CDR3 length is 16 residues. V shed 3 bases, J shed 0 bases, and the junction held 5 bases outside the gene matches. Per the germline V gene, CDR1 is SGDLS and CDR2 is YYNGEE. The CDR3 loop is CASSALAGVSTDTQYF. CDR3 in DNA: TGTGCCAGCAGCGCCTTAGCGGGAGTCAGCACAGATACGCAGTATTTT.

The chain couples TRBV7-6 to TRBJ2-7, with 8 positions matching TRBD2. V was pared by 3 bases and J by 3 bases, with 4 bases of the junction left unmatched. The CDR3 extends over 14 amino acids. CDR1 and CDR2 from the germline V gene are SGHVS and FNYEAQ. The CDR3 protein is CASSFSGAVYEQYF. CDR3 in DNA: TGTGCCAGCAGCTTTAGCGGGGCTGTCTACGAGCAGTACTTC.

V gene TRBV27 combines with J gene TRBJ1-1; 8 bases fit TRBD1. V trimming: 5 bases; J trimming: 0 bases; junction bases outside the gene matches: 8. This CDR3 has 16 residues. Germline CDR1 and CDR2: MNHEY and SMNVEV (reference sequence). The DNA of the CDR3 is TGTGCCAGCAGTCAGCAGACAGGGGTTATGAACACTGAAGCTTTCTTT. It translates to CASSQQTGVMNTEAFF.

The chain carries TRBV19 and TRBJ2-3; D is ambiguous. The length of the CDR3 is 13 residues. V dropped 2 bases and J dropped 6 bases, with 9 bases sitting between them. Germline V gene data show CDR1 as LNHDA and CDR2 as SQIVND (reference sequence). DNA for the CDR3: TGTGCCAGTAGTATACCCCCCGTGGATACGCAGTATTTT. Protein: CASSIPPVDTQYF.

The chain links TRBV2 to TRBJ2-4; 7 bases are shared with TRBD1. The CDR3 has 14 amino acids. Germline CDR1 SNHLY, CDR2 FYNNEI. The V segment lost 6 bases and the J segment 0 bases; nucleotides outside the gene matches: 2. The DNA for the CDR3 is TGTGCCAGCAGACAGGGGCTAGCCAAAAACATTCAGTACTTC. This sequence encodes CASRQGLAKNIQYF.

The chain has TRBV10-3 and TRBJ2-7, with 9 bases aligning to TRBD2. Per germline, CDR1 ENHRY and CDR2 SYGVKD. Trimming cost V 9 bases and J 2 bases; bases outside gene matches: 5. The CDR3 totals 13 residues. The CDR3 is CAIKSGGTYEQYF. In DNA form, the CDR3 reads TGTGCCATTAAAAGCGGGGGGACCTACGAGCAGTACTTC.

The gene calls are TRBV6-4 and TRBJ2-7; 9 nucleotides match TRBD1. V trimming: 7 bases; J trimming: 5 bases; junction bases outside the gene matches: 9. The CDR3 contains 14 residues. Germline V gene data show CDR1 as MRHNA and CDR2 as SNTAGT. In DNA, the CDR3 is TGTGCCAGCACCCTGGACAGGGGTTGCCACGAGCAGTACTTC. Its translation is CASTLDRGCHEQYF.

The chain uses TRBV5-4 and TRBJ2-5, with D possibly TRBD2 on 6 matching bases. CDR1 is SGHNT, CDR2 YYREEE, per germline (reference sequence). The CDR3 is 14 amino acids. The V end lost 4 bases, the J end lost 1 base, and 11 bases lay between the germline ends. DNA for the CDR3: TGTGCCAGCAGCCCCCGGGACTTCCAAGAGACCCAGTACTTC. Its translation: CASSPRDFQETQYF.

V and J are TRBV6-2 or TRBV6-3 and TRBJ1-5, with 8 bases fitting TRBD1. The V gene's germline CDR1 is MNHEY and CDR2 SVGEGT. The CDR3 loop spans 15 amino acids. The V segment lost 5 bases and the J segment 2 bases; nucleotides outside the gene matches: 5. CDR3 DNA sequence: TGTGCCAGCAGTAACGGACAGGGCGGCAATCAGCCCCAGCATTTT. It codes for CASSNGQGGNQPQHF.

This chain uses TRBV6-4 with TRBJ2-3; 7 bases line up with TRBD2. CDR1 and CDR2 from the germline V gene are MRHNA and SNTAGT. V was clipped by 2 bases and J by 9 bases; unmatched bases: 8. This CDR3 spans 14 amino acids. For the CDR3, the DNA is TGTGCCAGCAGTGACAGCGGGGAGGGTGCCACGCAGTATTTT. Amino acid sequence: CASSDSGEGATQYF.

This rearrangement joins TRBV15 to TRBJ2-5, with 7 bases matching TRBD1. Trimming at V came to 6 bases and at J to 4 bases, leaving 14 bases not matched to a gene. This CDR3 has 16 residues. Germline CDR1 reads LNHNV; CDR2 reads YYDKDF (reference sequence). The CDR3 coding sequence is TGTGCCACCAGAGCAGGGGGACCCGGGGTCGGAGAGACCCAGTACTTC. Protein sequence: CATRAGGPGVGETQYF.

V gene TRBV5-8 combines with J gene TRBJ1-1; D remains ambiguous. CDR1 is SGHTS, CDR2 YDEGEE, per germline. The CDR3 loop spans 15 amino acids. V was shortened by 0 bases and J by 1 base, with 10 bases between the two germline ends. CDR3 in DNA: TGTGCCAGCAGCTTGGGTGTTAGCTGGAACACTGAAGCTTTCTTT. Translated: CASSLGVSWNTEAFF.

The chain carries TRBV6-6 and TRBJ1-1; no clear D gene. Germline CDR1 is MNHNY and CDR2 is SVGAGI (reference sequence). The CDR3 runs 14 residues. V was clipped by 7 bases and J by 1 base, with 13 bases between them. The DNA for the CDR3 is TGTGCCAGCACCGAGAGGGCGGGGAACACTGAAGCTTTCTTT. As protein: CASTERAGNTEAFF.

To note about this clone: A much larger clone sits a single nucleotide away, making a read error possible. The CDR3 region is CASSFGQGSYEQYF. Here the CDR3 DNA reads TGTGCCAGCAGCTTTGGACAGGGCTCCTACGAGCAGTACTTC. V gene TRBV5-4 combines with J gene TRBJ2-7; the match to TRBD1 covers 8 bases. The CDR3 extends over 14 amino acids. V shed 2 bases and J 0 bases; nucleotides not matched to a gene: 1. In germline, CDR1 is SGHNT, CDR2 YYREEE (reference sequence).